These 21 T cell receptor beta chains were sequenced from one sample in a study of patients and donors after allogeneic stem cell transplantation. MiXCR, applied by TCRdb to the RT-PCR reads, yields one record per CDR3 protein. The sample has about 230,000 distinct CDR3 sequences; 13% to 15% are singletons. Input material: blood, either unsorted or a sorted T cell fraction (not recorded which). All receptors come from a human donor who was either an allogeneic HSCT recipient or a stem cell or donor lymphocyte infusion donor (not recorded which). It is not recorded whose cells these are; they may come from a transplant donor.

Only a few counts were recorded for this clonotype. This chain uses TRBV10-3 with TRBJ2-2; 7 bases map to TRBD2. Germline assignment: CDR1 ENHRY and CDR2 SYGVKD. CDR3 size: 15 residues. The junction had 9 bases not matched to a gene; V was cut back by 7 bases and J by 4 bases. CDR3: CAITTGLVGTGELFF. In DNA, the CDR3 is TGTGCCATCACCACAGGACTAGTGGGCACCGGGGAGCTGTTTTTT.

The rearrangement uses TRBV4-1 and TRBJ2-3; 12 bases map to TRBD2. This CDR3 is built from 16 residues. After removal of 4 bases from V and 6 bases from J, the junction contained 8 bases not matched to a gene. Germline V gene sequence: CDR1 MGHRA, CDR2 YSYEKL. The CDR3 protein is CASSLRLAGAADTQYF. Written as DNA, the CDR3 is TGCGCCAGCAGCCTGAGACTAGCGGGGGCCGCCGATACGCAGTATTTT.

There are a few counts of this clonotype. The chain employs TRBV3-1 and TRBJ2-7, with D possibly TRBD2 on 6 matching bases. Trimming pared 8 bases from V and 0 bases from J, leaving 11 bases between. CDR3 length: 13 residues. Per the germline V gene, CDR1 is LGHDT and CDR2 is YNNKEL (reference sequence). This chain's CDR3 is CASRRDSSYEQYF. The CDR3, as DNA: TGTGCCAGCCGAAGGGACTCCTCCTACGAGCAGTACTTC.

This CDR3 reads CAWSTQPPSFPYNEQFF. The CDR3 region has the DNA TGTGCCTGGAGTACCCAGCCCCCTAGCTTTCCGTACAATGAGCAGTTCTTC. This chain links TRBV30 with TRBJ2-1, with a possible D match to TRBD2 (5 bases). The CDR3 runs to 17 residues. In germline, CDR1 is GTSNPN, CDR2 SVGIG (reference sequence). Deletions cut 2 bases from V and 4 bases from J, with 21 bases between.

The CDR3 coding sequence is TGTGCCAGCAGCCAAGATTTAGCGAACACTGAAGCTTTCTTT. It encodes CASSQDLANTEAFF. This rearrangement joins TRBV14 to TRBJ1-1; D remains ambiguous. V was shortened by 0 bases and J by 1 base, with 6 bases between the two germline ends. There are 14 residues in the CDR3. From germline, CDR1 is SGHDN and CDR2 FVKESK.

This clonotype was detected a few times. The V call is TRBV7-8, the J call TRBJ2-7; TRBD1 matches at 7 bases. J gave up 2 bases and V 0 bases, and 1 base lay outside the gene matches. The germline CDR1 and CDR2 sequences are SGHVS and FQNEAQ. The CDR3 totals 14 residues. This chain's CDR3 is CASSLAGTAYEQYF. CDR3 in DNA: TGTGCCAGCAGCTTAGCCGGGACAGCCTACGAGCAGTACTTC.

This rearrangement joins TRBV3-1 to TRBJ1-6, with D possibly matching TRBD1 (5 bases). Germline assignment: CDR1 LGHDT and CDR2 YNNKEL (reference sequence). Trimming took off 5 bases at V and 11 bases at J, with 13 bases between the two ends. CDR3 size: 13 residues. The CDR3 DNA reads TGTGCCAGCAGCTCGGGACTTTTTCCACCCCTCCACTTT. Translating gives CASSSGLFPPLHF.

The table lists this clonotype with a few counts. The CDR3 protein is CASSQEFTDTQYF. The CDR3 coding sequence is TGTGCCAGCAGCCAAGAATTCACAGATACGCAGTATTTT. The chain carries TRBV4-2 and TRBJ2-3; the D is unclear. Looked up from germline, CDR1 is LGHNA and CDR2 is YNFKEQ. Deletions cut 0 bases from V and 2 bases from J, with 3 bases between. There are 13 residues in the CDR3.

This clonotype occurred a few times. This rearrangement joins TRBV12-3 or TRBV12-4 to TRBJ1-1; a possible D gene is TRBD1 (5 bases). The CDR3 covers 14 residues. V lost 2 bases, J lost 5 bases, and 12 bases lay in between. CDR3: CASSLSGYETEAFF. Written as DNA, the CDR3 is TGTGCCAGCAGTTTATCAGGGTATGAAACTGAAGCTTTCTTT.

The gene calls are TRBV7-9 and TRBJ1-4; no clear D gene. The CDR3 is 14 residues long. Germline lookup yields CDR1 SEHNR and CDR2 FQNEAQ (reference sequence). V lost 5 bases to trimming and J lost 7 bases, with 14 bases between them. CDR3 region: CASSLTGKTEKLFF. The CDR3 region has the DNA TGTGCCAGCAGCCTCACCGGGAAGACTGAAAAACTGTTTTTT. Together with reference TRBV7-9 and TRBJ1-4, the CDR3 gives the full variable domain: DTGVSQNPRHKITKRGQNVTFRCDPISEHNRLYWYRQTLGQGPEFLTYFQNEAQLEKSRLLSDRFSAERPKGSFSTLEIQRTEQGDSAMYLCASSLTGKTEKLFFGSGTQLSVL.

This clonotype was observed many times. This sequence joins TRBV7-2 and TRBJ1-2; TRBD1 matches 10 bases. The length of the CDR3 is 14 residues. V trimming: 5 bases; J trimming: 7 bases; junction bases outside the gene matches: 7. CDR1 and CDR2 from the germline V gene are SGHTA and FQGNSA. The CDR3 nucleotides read TGTGCCAGCAGCGAAGACAGGGGGCGCGGTGGCTACACCTTC. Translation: CASSEDRGRGGYTF.

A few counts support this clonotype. Here the CDR3 DNA reads TGTGCCAGCAGCTTATCCGGACAGGGGGCGAGGATCCATGAGCAGTTCTTC. Protein sequence: CASSLSGQGARIHEQFF. The rearrangement uses TRBV5-4 and TRBJ2-1, with 11 bases identical to TRBD1. The CDR3 consists of 17 residues. V shed 2 bases, J shed 8 bases, and the junction held 12 bases outside the gene matches. Germline CDR1 is SGHNT and CDR2 is YYREEE (reference sequence).

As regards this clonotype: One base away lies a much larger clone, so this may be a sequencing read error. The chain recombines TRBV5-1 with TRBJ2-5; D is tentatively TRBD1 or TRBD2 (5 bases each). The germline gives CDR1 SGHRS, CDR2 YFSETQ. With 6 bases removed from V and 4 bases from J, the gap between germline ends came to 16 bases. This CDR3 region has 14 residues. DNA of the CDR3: TGCGCCAGCAAGGTTGGGACGGGACCAGAGACCCAGTACTTC. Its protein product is CASKVGTGPETQYF.

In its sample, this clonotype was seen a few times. CDR3 in DNA: TGCGCCAGCAGCTGGACTAGCGGGGGCCTAAATGAGCAGTTCTTC. It specifies CASSWTSGGLNEQFF. The gene calls are TRBV5-1 and TRBJ2-1; 13 bases align to TRBD2. CDR1 is SGHRS, CDR2 YFSETQ, per germline. This CDR3 has 15 amino acids. V gave up 3 bases and J gave up 7 bases; unmatched junction bases: 4.

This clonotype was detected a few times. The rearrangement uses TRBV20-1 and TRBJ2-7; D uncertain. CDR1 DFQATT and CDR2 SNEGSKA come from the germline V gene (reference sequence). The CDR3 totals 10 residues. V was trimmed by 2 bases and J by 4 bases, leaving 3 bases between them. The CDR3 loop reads CSARQYEQYF. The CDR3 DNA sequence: TGCAGTGCTAGACAATACGAGCAGTACTTC.

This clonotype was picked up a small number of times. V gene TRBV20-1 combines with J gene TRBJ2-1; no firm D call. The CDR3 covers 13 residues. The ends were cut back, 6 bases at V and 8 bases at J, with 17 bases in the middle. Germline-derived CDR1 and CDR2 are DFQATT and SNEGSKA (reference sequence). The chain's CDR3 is CSAHLPQTYEQFF. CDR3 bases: TGCAGTGCCCACCTGCCGCAGACCTATGAGCAGTTCTTC.

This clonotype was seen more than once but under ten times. CDR3 sequence (DNA): TGCAGTGCTAGAAACCGTCGGACAGGGCACACTGAAGCTTTCTTT. Its translation is CSARNRRTGHTEAFF. The chain uses TRBV20-1 and TRBJ1-1; 8 nucleotides align to TRBD1. The CDR3 has 15 residues. V was pared by 2 bases and J by 3 bases, with 8 bases of the junction left unmatched. CDR1 and CDR2 from the germline V gene are DFQATT and SNEGSKA (reference sequence).

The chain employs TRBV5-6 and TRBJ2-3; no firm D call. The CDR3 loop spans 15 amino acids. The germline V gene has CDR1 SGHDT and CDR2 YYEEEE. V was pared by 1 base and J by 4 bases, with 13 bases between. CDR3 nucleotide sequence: TGTGCCAGCAGCTTGAGGACCCCTGGGGCAGATACGCAGTATTTT. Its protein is CASSLRTPGADTQYF. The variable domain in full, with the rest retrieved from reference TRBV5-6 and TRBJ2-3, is DAGVTQSPTHLIKTRGQQVTLRCSPKSGHDTVSWYQQALGQGPQFIFQYYEEEERQRGNFPDRFSGHQFPNYSSELNVNALLLGDSALYLCASSLRTPGADTQYFGPGTRLTVL.

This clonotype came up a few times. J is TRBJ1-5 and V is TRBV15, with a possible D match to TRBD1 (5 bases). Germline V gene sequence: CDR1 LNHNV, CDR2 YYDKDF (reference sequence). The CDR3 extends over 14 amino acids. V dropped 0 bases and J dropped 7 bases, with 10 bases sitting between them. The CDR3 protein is CATSRDGGGQPQHF. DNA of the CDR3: TGTGCCACCAGCAGAGATGGGGGAGGACAGCCCCAGCATTTT. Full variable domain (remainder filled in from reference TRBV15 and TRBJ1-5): DAMVIQNPRYQVTQFGKPVTLSCSQTLNHNVMYWYQQKSSQAPKLLFHYYDKDFNNEADTPDNFQSRRPNTSFCFLDIRSPGLGDTAMYLCATSRDGGGQPQHFGDGTRLSIL.

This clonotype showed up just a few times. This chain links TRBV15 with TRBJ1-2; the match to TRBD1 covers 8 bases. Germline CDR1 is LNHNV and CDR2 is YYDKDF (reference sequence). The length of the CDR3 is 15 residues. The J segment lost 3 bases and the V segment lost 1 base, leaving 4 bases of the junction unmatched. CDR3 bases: TGTGCCACCAGCAGAGGAACGACAGGGGACTATGGCTACACCTTC. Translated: CATSRGTTGDYGYTF.

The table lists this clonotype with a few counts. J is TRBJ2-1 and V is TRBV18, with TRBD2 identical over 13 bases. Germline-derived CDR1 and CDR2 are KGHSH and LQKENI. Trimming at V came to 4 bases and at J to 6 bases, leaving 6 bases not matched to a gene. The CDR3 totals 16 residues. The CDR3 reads CASSRETSGGLNEQFF. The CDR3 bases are TGTGCCAGCTCACGTGAGACTAGCGGGGGGCTCAATGAGCAGTTCTTC. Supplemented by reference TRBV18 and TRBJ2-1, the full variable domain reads NAGVMQNPRHLVRRRGQEARLRCSPMKGHSHVYWYRQLPEEGLKFMVYLQKENIIDESGMPKERFSAEFPKEGPSILRIQQVVRGDSAAYFCASSRETSGGLNEQFFGPGTRLTVL.